This TCR beta chain was recorded in a study of shared clonotypes between healthy human individuals. Here immunoSEQ multiplex PCR was the method, and the copy in TCRdb shows in-frame clones only, minus some. The sample has fewer than 1.6 million clones, 98% to 99% seen once; the top ten hold approximately 0.4%. This clone was observed once. Sequenced sample: naive CD4+ T cells sorted from blood. Subset defined: CD45RA+ positively selected. This TCR was recovered from a young man in good health.

In nucleotides, the CDR3 is TGCGCCAGCAGCTTGGACCGCAGACAGTCCGGTGAGACCCAGTACTTC. Protein: CASSLDRRQSGETQYF. The J gene is TRBJ2-5, the V gene TRBV5-1; D possibly corresponds to TRBD1 (5 bases). This CDR3 is 16 amino acids long. V was cut by 0 bases and J by 5 bases, with 17 bases left in between. CDR1 and CDR2 (germline): SGHRS, YFSETQ.